The sample holds many counts of the clone carrying this TCR beta chain. Antigen: not known. The data stem from a study of T cell repertoires in cytomegalovirus infection. As for the study in general: Evidence of both CMV infection and a matching HLA type came from public TCR beta signatures. Findings and limits, study-wide: Summed frequency of public TCR beta families distinguished CMV carriers with the relevant HLA. In two of eight donors, the top clonotype was HLA-C-restricted CMV-specific.

TCRdb redid the calling of the reads with MiXCR, one entry per CDR3 protein. Among about 210,000 distinct CDR3 sequences listed, around 6.2% were seen once. Material: PBMCs. The receptor comes from a human donor in good health (CMV status not recorded). Some clones in this sample may be carry-over from other donors' samples.

The CDR3: CASSLGAGTNTGELFF. The CDR3 DNA reads TGTGCCAGCAGCTTAGGTGCGGGCACGAACACCGGGGAGCTGTTTTTT. The rearrangement joins TRBV7-2 to TRBJ2-2; tentative D call: TRBD2 (5 bases). There are 16 residues in the CDR3. Looked up from germline, CDR1 is SGHTA and CDR2 is FQGNSA. V lost 1 base and J lost 0, with 9 bases in between.